Sequencing of this TCR beta chain was carried out in a study of molecular identifiers for immune sequencing clone quantification. Germline assignment: CDR1 SGDLS and CDR2 YYNGEE. CDR3 length: 15 residues. Generation of bulk TCR libraries relied on previously described methods and listed TCR primers. TCRdb reprocessed the PCR reads with MiXCR, giving one entry per CDR3 protein. Seen here are some 320,000 distinct CDR3 sequences, around a fifth observed once, and the top ten hold about 0.79%. Only one count was recorded for this clonotype. At one end the junction does not follow the germline gene, possibly because of a read error.

The sequence was collected from a human donor in good health. Some libraries in this study had Jurkat cell RNA spiked in. This chain connects TRBV9 to TRBJ1-1, with unresolved D. The material sequenced was naive CD8+ T cells from blood, with Jurkat cell RNA spiked in. As for subset: FACS-sorted CD8+CD4-CCR7+CD45RA+ naive T cells. The DNA for the CDR3 is TGTGCCAGCAGCGCGGCGGAGGGCTTGAACACTGAAGCCTTCTTT. This sequence encodes CASSAAEGLNTEAFF.